The 8 T cell receptor beta chains below were found in one sample sequenced in a study of T cells after yellow fever vaccination. TCRdb re-called the 5' RACE reads through MiXCR, storing one row per CDR3 protein. The sample contains about 320,000 distinct CDR3 sequences, over 3.5% of which appear only once. The sample in question was PBMCs, obtained 15 days after the yellow fever booster vaccination. These receptors came from a man between 18 and 35 years old who received the YFV17D yellow fever vaccine.

This clonotype was picked up a small number of times. The V call is TRBV12-3 or TRBV12-4, the J call TRBJ1-2, with D possibly being TRBD1 (6 bases). The CDR3 spans 15 residues. V was cut by 5 bases and J by 4 bases, with 17 bases left in between. CDR3 amino acids: CASSPSMTGSYGYTF. CDR3 sequence (DNA): TGTGCCAGCAGTCCGTCAATGACAGGAAGCTATGGCTACACCTTC.

In its sample, this clonotype was seen many times. This chain uses TRBV30 with TRBJ2-2; the D gene is possibly TRBD1 (5 bases). Germline CDR1 and CDR2: GTSNPN and SVGIG (reference sequence). V lost 4 bases to trimming and J lost 0 bases, with 9 bases between them. This CDR3 contains 14 residues. CDR3 amino acids: CAWTQGANTGELFF. The CDR3 bases are TGTGCCTGGACCCAGGGTGCGAACACCGGGGAGCTGTTTTTT.

Ten or more counts support this clonotype. For the CDR3, the DNA is TGCGCCAGCAGCTTGGCCCCGGCAGGGGCCAATGAGCAGTTCTTC. Encoded protein: CASSLAPAGANEQFF. J is TRBJ2-1 and V is TRBV5-1, with D tentatively TRBD1 (6 bases). V was cut by 0 bases and J by 6 bases, with 13 bases left in between. The CDR3 extends over 15 amino acids. Germline assignment: CDR1 SGHRS and CDR2 YFSETQ.

This clonotype was detected many times. The chain joins TRBV20-1 to TRBJ1-2, with a weak D call TRBD1 (5 bases). Trimming shortened V by 1 base and J by 4 bases, and 10 bases separated the two germline ends. The CDR3 length is 13 residues. CDR1 DFQATT and CDR2 SNEGSKA come from the germline V gene (reference sequence). The CDR3 nucleotides are TGCAGTGCTAGAGGAGGACATCTCTATGGCTACACCTTC. Its protein product is CSARGGHLYGYTF.

This clonotype was observed many times. The V and J genes are TRBV6-2 or TRBV6-3 and TRBJ1-2; perhaps TRBD1 as D (6 bases). V dropped 5 bases and J dropped 7 bases, with 14 bases sitting between them. CDR1 and CDR2 from the germline V gene are MNHEY and SVGEGT. The CDR3 covers 13 residues. CDR3 amino acids: CASSNAQGIGYTF. In DNA form, the CDR3 reads TGTGCCAGCAGTAACGCACAGGGTATTGGCTACACCTTC.

At least ten counts were recorded for this clonotype. V and J are TRBV2 and TRBJ1-6, with D perhaps TRBD1 (5 bases). The CDR3 is 17 residues long. V lost 2 bases and J lost 6, with 17 bases in between. Per the germline V gene, CDR1 is SNHLY and CDR2 is FYNNEI. CDR3 loop: CASSEPGLSATNSPLHF. In DNA form, the CDR3 reads TGTGCCAGCAGTGAACCGGGACTTTCCGCGACTAATTCACCCCTCCACTTT.

Ten or more counts support this clonotype. The rearrangement links TRBV9 to TRBJ1-2; D gene uncertain. The V end was cut by 4 bases, the J end by 5 bases, with 9 bases between. CDR3 length: 12 amino acids. Germline assignment: CDR1 SGDLS and CDR2 YYNGEE. CDR3 residues: CASSRESYGYTF. The DNA of the CDR3 is TGTGCCAGCAGCAGAGAAAGTTATGGCTACACCTTC.

This clonotype was found many times. This chain links TRBV12-3 or TRBV12-4 with TRBJ2-7, with unresolved D. V was cut by 1 base and J by 2 bases, with 6 bases left in between. This CDR3 has 13 residues. CDR3 in DNA: TGTGCCAGCAGTTTAGGGGCAGCCTACGAGCAGTACGTC. This sequence encodes CASSLGAAYEQYV.